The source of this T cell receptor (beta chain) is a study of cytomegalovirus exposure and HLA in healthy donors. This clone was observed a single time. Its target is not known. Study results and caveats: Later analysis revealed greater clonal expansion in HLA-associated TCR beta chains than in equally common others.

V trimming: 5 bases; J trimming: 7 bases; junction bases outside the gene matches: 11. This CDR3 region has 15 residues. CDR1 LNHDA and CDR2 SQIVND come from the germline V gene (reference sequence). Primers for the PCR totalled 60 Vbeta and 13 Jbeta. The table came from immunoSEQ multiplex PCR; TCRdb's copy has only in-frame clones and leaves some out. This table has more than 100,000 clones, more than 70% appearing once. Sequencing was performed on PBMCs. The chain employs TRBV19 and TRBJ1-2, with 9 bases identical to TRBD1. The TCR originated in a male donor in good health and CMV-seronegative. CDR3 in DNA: TGTGCCAGTAGTCTACAGGGGGCCCCCTTAGCTGGCTACACCTTC. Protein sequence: CASSLQGAPLAGYTF.